Presented here are 24 T cell receptor beta chains from one specimen sequenced in a study of blood T cell repertoires in COVID-19. Method: immunoSEQ multiplex PCR; TCRdb's copy keeps in-frame clones and lacks some. The repertoire consists of around 310,000 clones, with around nine tenths occurring once and the leading ten covering around 9%. The source material was PBMCs or T cells enriched from blood (not recorded which). Receptor source: a woman younger than 45 who had recovered from COVID-19.

The chain has TRBV27 and TRBJ1-1; D is unresolved. V gave up 1 base and J gave up 8 bases, with 11 bases separating them. This CDR3 has 13 amino acids. The germline V gene has CDR1 MNHEY and CDR2 SMNVEV (reference sequence). The CDR3 coding sequence is TGTGCCAGCAGTTTATATCGGGGAATAGAAGCTTTCTTT. Protein product: CASSLYRGIEAFF.

The rearrangement joins TRBV6-5 to TRBJ1-4, with a tentative D call TRBD1 (5 bases). Germline values: CDR1 MNHEY, CDR2 SVGAGI. V lost 5 bases to trimming and J lost 0 bases, with 10 bases between them. The CDR3 runs to 15 residues. The CDR3 here is CASSTTASTNEKLFF. The CDR3 DNA reads as TGTGCCAGCAGTACGACAGCGTCAACTAATGAAAAACTGTTTTTT.

The V and J genes are TRBV30 and TRBJ1-5, with 11 bases aligning to TRBD1. V shed 5 bases, J shed 6 bases, and the junction held 6 bases outside the gene matches. The CDR3 has 14 residues. Germline lookup yields CDR1 GTSNPN and CDR2 SVGIG (reference sequence). The CDR3: CAWGRGQGGQPQHF. The CDR3 DNA reads as TGTGCCTGGGGTAGGGGACAGGGGGGTCAGCCCCAGCATTTT. The complete variable domain, with remaining parts taken from reference TRBV30 and TRBJ1-5, reads SQTIHQWPATLVQPVGSPLSLECTVEGTSNPNLYWYRQAAGRGLQLLFYSVGIGQISSEVPQNLSASRPQDRQFILSSKKLLLSDSGFYLCAWGRGQGGQPQHFGDGTRLSIL.

The rearrangement links TRBV7-3 to TRBJ1-1, with D perhaps matching TRBD1 (5 bases). Germline V gives CDR1 SGHTA, CDR2 FQGTGA. This CDR3 region has 13 residues. Trimming removed 3 bases from V and 0 bases from J, with 5 bases in between. The CDR3 here is CASSLTVNTEAFF. CDR3 sequence (DNA): TGTGCCAGCAGCTTGACAGTGAACACTGAAGCTTTCTTT.

The V and J genes are TRBV5-8 and TRBJ1-5; a possible D gene is TRBD1 (5 bases). This CDR3 has 16 residues. The V end was cut by 4 bases, the J end by 5 bases, with 19 bases between. CDR1 is SGHTS, CDR2 YDEGEE, per germline. The chain's CDR3 is CASSGDLGVGYQPQHF. Here the CDR3 DNA reads TGTGCCAGCAGCGGGGACTTGGGAGTGGGCTATCAGCCCCAGCATTTT.

This clone was counted a single time. The chain combines TRBV29-1 with TRBJ2-3; 10 bases are shared with TRBD2. The CDR3 has 18 amino acids. Germline values: CDR1 SQVTM, CDR2 ANQGSEA. After removal of 6 bases from V and 2 bases from J, the junction contained 17 bases not matched to a gene. The CDR3 loop is CSVAGDSSGRRVTDTQYF. As DNA, the CDR3 is TGCAGCGTGGCCGGGGACAGTAGCGGGAGGAGGGTCACAGATACGCAGTATTTT.

The V call is TRBV5-6, the J call TRBJ2-1; D is ambiguous. Germline assignment: CDR1 SGHDT and CDR2 YYEEEE. The CDR3 extends over 13 amino acids. Trimming stripped 0 bases from V and 6 bases from J, with 7 bases between. The CDR3 sequence: CASSLDSANEQFF. The CDR3 DNA follows: TGTGCCAGCAGCTTGGACAGTGCCAATGAGCAGTTCTTC.

The chain recombines TRBV5-1 with TRBJ1-2; D not certain. V lost 4 bases, J lost 4 bases, and 8 bases lay in between. CDR1 and CDR2 (germline): SGHRS, YFSETQ. This CDR3 has 12 amino acids. The CDR3 sequence: CASSPQSYGYTF. DNA for the CDR3: TGCGCCAGCAGCCCCCAATCCTATGGCTACACCTTC.

This chain uses TRBV29-1 with TRBJ2-6; 9 nucleotides line up with TRBD1. The J segment lost 1 base and the V segment lost 7 bases, leaving 8 bases of the junction unmatched. The CDR3 contains 16 residues. CDR1 and CDR2 from the germline V gene are SQVTM and ANQGSEA. CDR3 DNA: TGCAGCGCCGGGGGGACAGGGCCATCTGGGGCCAACGTCCTGACTTTC. Its translation is CSAGGTGPSGANVLTF.

This sequence joins TRBV24-1 and TRBJ2-5; D gene ambiguous. Trimming stripped 4 bases from V and 1 base from J, with 6 bases between. The CDR3 is made up of 13 amino acids. Germline V gives CDR1 KGHDR, CDR2 SFDVKD. The CDR3 loop reads CATSDPVQETQYF. CDR3 bases: TGTGCCACCAGTGACCCGGTCCAAGAGACCCAGTACTTC.

The genes are TRBV6-5 and TRBJ2-7, with a possible D match to TRBD1 (5 bases). CDR3 length equals 12 residues. The germline V and J ends were trimmed by 5 bases and 4 bases, with 9 bases remaining between them. The germline gives CDR1 MNHEY, CDR2 SVGAGI. The chain's CDR3 is CASSQTEYEQYF. In DNA, the CDR3 is TGTGCCAGCAGTCAGACAGAATACGAGCAGTACTTC.

This chain links TRBV5-6 with TRBJ2-1, with 9 nucleotides matching TRBD1. This CDR3 comprises 16 residues. After removal of 3 bases from V and 0 bases from J, the junction contained 4 bases not matched to a gene. Germline-derived CDR1 and CDR2 are SGHDT and YYEEEE. The CDR3 nucleotides are TGTGCCAGCAGCTGGGAGACAGGGGGCTCCTACAATGAGCAGTTCTTC. It translates to CASSWETGGSYNEQFF. Combining the CDR3 with reference TRBV5-6 and TRBJ2-1 gives the whole variable domain DAGVTQSPTHLIKTRGQQVTLRCSPKSGHDTVSWYQQALGQGPQFIFQYYEEEERQRGNFPDRFSGHQFPNYSSELNVNALLLGDSALYLCASSWETGGSYNEQFFGPGTRLTVL.

The rearrangement links TRBV6-6 to TRBJ1-1, with a possible D match to TRBD1 (6 bases). The germline V gene has CDR1 MNHNY and CDR2 SVGAGI (reference sequence). CDR3 length: 14 amino acids. Trimming pared 7 bases from V and 5 bases from J, leaving 17 bases between. The CDR3 is CASNRQAGGTEAFF. CDR3 DNA sequence: TGTGCCAGCAATCGACAGGCGGGGGGGACTGAAGCTTTCTTT.

V gene TRBV7-3 combines with J gene TRBJ2-2, with 8 positions matching TRBD1. The germline gives CDR1 SGHTA, CDR2 FQGTGA. V lost 6 bases to trimming and J lost 6 bases; unmatched junction nucleotides: 9. This CDR3 contains 15 residues. The CDR3 reads CASSPTGGSPGELFF. CDR3 in DNA: TGTGCCAGCAGTCCAACAGGGGGTAGTCCCGGGGAGCTGTTTTTT.

CDR3 protein: CASSQEWTGVPETQYF. CDR3 bases: TGCGCCAGCAGCCAAGAGTGGACAGGGGTGCCAGAGACCCAGTACTTC. The chain joins TRBV4-1 to TRBJ2-5; TRBD1 aligns across 9 bases. This CDR3 contains 16 residues. Germline trimming cut 0 bases from V and 4 bases from J; bases unmatched to any gene: 6. Germline-derived CDR1 and CDR2 are MGHRA and YSYEKL.

This clone was seen a single time. This chain links TRBV25-1 with TRBJ1-3; D is unclear. The CDR3 is made up of 17 amino acids. V was pared by 1 base and J by 0 bases, with 13 bases between. CDR1 is MGHDK, CDR2 SYGVNS, per germline. DNA of the CDR3: TGTGCCAGCAGTGAATTTACAGAAATTTCCTCTGGAAACACCATATATTTT. It translates to CASSEFTEISSGNTIYF. The full variable domain, its missing parts supplied by reference TRBV25-1 and TRBJ1-3, is EADIYQTPRYLVIGTGKKITLECSQTMGHDKMYWYQQDPGMELHLIHYSYGVNSTEKGDLSSESTVSRIRTEHFPLTLESARPSHTSQYLCASSEFTEISSGNTIYFGEGSWLTVV.

The chain employs TRBV9 and TRBJ1-4; 10 bases match TRBD1. The germline gives CDR1 SGDLS, CDR2 YYNGEE. This CDR3 spans 16 amino acids. The V segment lost 3 bases and the J segment 8 bases; nucleotides outside the gene matches: 10. This chain's CDR3 is CASSAGPGQGVEKLFF. In nucleotides, the CDR3 is TGTGCCAGCAGCGCGGGTCCTGGACAGGGGGTCGAAAAACTGTTTTTT.

This clone was seen once. V usage is TRBV20-1 and J usage is TRBJ2-3, with D hard to call. Germline assignment: CDR1 DFQATT and CDR2 SNEGSKA (reference sequence). The CDR3 is 11 amino acids. With 5 bases removed from V and 4 bases from J, the gap between germline ends came to 7 bases. The CDR3 bases are TGCAGTGCTCTTTTCCCAGATACGCAGTATTTT. Translated: CSALFPDTQYF.

The J gene is TRBJ1-1, the V gene TRBV23-1, with 9 bases lining up with TRBD1. TRBV23-1 is marked as an open reading frame, function uncertain. V lost 4 bases, J lost 1 base, and 4 bases stayed unmatched. CDR3 length: 15 amino acids. The CDR3 nucleotides read TGCGCCAGCAGTCTGCGGGACAGGGAGAACACTGAAGCTTTCTTT. This sequence encodes CASSLRDRENTEAFF.

V gene TRBV7-3 combines with J gene TRBJ1-1, with 7 positions matching TRBD1. Germline lookup yields CDR1 SGHTA and CDR2 FQGTGA. Germline trimming cut 5 bases from V and 1 base from J; bases unmatched to any gene: 4. This CDR3 has 14 residues. This chain's CDR3 is CASSVDRENTEAFF. In DNA, the CDR3 is TGTGCCAGCAGCGTAGACAGGGAGAACACTGAAGCTTTCTTT.

J is TRBJ1-6 and V is TRBV7-6; unclear D gene. The CDR3 covers 14 residues. The germline V gene encodes CDR1 SGHVS and CDR2 FNYEAQ. Between the trimmed V and J ends, which lost 5 bases and 10 bases, there was a span of 15 bases. CDR3 coding DNA: TGTGCCAGCAGCCCCGGCAGGCCTGGGTCACCCCTCCACTTT. Protein product: CASSPGRPGSPLHF.

The chain carries TRBV5-1 and TRBJ1-4, with TRBD1 as a possible D gene (5 bases). The V gene's germline CDR1 is SGHRS and CDR2 YFSETQ. The CDR3 totals 12 residues. V was shortened by 5 bases and J by 7 bases, with 9 bases between the two germline ends. CDR3 bases: TGCGCCAGCAGGGGGCGGCTTGAAAAACTGTTTTTT. Encoded protein: CASRGRLEKLFF.

The rearrangement uses TRBV5-1 and TRBJ2-1; D is possibly TRBD1 (5 bases). V lost 2 bases, J lost 8 bases, and 8 bases lay in between. The germline gives CDR1 SGHRS, CDR2 YFSETQ. The CDR3 runs to 12 residues. This CDR3 is CASSLQVYEQFF. The CDR3 region has the DNA TGCGCCAGCAGCTTACAGGTTTATGAGCAGTTCTTC.

This clone turned up a few times. This chain joins TRBV4-2 and TRBJ2-7, with 7 bases fitting TRBD1. CDR1 is LGHNA, CDR2 YNFKEQ, per germline. V lost 1 base to trimming and J lost 4 bases; unmatched junction nucleotides: 4. CDR3 size: 14 residues. Written as DNA, the CDR3 is TGTGCCAGCAGCCAAGGAAGGGGACAGTACGAGCAGTACTTC. Translating gives CASSQGRGQYEQYF.